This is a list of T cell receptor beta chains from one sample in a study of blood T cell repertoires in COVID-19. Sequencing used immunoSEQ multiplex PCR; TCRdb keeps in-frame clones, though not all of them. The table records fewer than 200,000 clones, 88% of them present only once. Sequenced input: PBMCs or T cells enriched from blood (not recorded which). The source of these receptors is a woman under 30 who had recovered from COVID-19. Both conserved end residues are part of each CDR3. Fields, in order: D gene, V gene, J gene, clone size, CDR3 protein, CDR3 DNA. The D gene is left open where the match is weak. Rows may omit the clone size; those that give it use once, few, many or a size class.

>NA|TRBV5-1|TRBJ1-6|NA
CASSSTGDSPLHF
TGCGCCAGCAGCTCAACGGGGGATTCACCCCTCCACTTT
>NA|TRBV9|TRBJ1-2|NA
CASSGGEGFRYGYTF
TGTGCCAGCAGCGGAGGGGAGGGGTTCCGATATGGCTACACCTTC
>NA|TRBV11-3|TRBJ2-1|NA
CASREGSGDNEQFF
TGTGCCAGCAGAGAGGGTAGCGGAGACAATGAGCAGTTCTTC
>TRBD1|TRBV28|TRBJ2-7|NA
CASSPGQVNYEQYF
TGTGCCAGCAGTCCGGGACAGGTAAACTACGAGCAGTACTTC
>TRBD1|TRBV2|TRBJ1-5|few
CASAGTGSSNQPQHF
TGTGCCAGCGCCGGGACAGGGTCTAGCAATCAGCCCCAGCATTTT
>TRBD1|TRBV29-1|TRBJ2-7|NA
CSVDAGTGYEQYF
TGCAGCGTGGACGCCGGGACAGGGTATGAGCAGTACTTC
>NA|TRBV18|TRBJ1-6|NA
CASSPPGGGSPLHF
TGTGCCAGCTCACCACCGGGCGGGGGGTCACCCCTCCACTTT
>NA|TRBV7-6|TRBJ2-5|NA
CASSPQQGPQETQYF
TGTGCCAGCAGTCCCCAGCAGGGGCCGCAAGAGACCCAGTACTTC
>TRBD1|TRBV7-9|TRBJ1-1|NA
CASSVGQGNTEAFF
TGTGCCAGCAGCGTCGGACAGGGGAACACTGAAGCTTTCTTT
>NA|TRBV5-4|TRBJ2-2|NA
CASSLGGRVDLELFF
TGTGCCAGCAGCTTGGGGGGCAGGGTTGACCTCGAGCTGTTTTTT
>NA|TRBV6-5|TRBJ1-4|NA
CASSVDRDEKLFF
TGTGCCAGCAGCGTGGACAGAGATGAAAAACTGTTTTTT
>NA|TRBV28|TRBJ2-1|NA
CASSLTYTGNNEQFF
TGTGCCAGCAGCCTAACCTATACAGGGAACAATGAGCAGTTCTTC
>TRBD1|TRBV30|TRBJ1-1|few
CAWSVQGIHEAFF
TGTGCCTGGAGTGTACAGGGGATCCATGAAGCTTTCTTT
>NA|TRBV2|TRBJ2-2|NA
CASSEEAAGELFF
TGTGCCAGCAGTGAAGAGGCGGCCGGGGAGCTGTTTTTT
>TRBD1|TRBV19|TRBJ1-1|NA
CASSFRTGANTEAFF
TGTGCCAGTAGTTTCCGGACAGGAGCGAACACTGAAGCTTTCTTT
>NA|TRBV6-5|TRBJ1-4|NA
CASSSAGGTNEKLFF
TGTGCCAGCAGTTCCGCGGGGGGTACTAATGAAAAACTGTTTTTT
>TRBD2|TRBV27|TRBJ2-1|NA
CASSLSRASGSSYNEQFF
TGTGCCAGCAGTTTATCCCGTGCTAGCGGGAGCTCCTACAATGAGCAGTTCTTC
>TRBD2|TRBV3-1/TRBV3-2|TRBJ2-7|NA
CASSLGGGGFYEQYF
TGTGCCAGCTCCCTTGGGGGGGGTGGGTTCTACGAGCAGTACTTC
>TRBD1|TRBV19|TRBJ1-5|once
CASSIGSTDRAQPQHF
TGTGCCAGTAGTATAGGTAGTACGGACAGGGCGCAGCCCCAGCATTTT
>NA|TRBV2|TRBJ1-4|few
CASKGGANEKLFF
TGTGCCAGCAAGGGCGGGGCTAATGAAAAACTGTTTTTT
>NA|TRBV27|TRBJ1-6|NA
CASSLGSGGYNSPLHF
TGTGCCAGCAGTTTGGGATCGGGGGGTTATAATTCACCCCTCCACTTT
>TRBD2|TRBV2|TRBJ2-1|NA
CASRTGGLNEQFF
TGTGCCAGCAGGACGGGAGGGCTTAATGAGCAGTTCTTC
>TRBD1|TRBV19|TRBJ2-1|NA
CASSIVPFGTGGYNEQFF
TGTGCCAGTAGTATAGTCCCGTTTGGGACAGGGGGTTACAATGAGCAGTTCTTC
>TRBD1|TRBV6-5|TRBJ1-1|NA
CASSWDRDTEAFF
TGTGCCAGCAGTTGGGACAGGGACACTGAAGCTTTCTTT
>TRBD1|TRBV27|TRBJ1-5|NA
CASSLDRGPDGSNQPQHF
TGTGCCAGCAGTTTAGACAGGGGCCCAGATGGAAGCAATCAGCCCCAGCATTTT
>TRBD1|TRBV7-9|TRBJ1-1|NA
CASSRTGGSNTEAFF
TGTGCCAGCAGCCGAACAGGGGGGTCGAACACTGAAGCTTTCTTT
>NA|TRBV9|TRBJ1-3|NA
CASTRWDNLSGNTIYF
TGTGCCAGCACCCGCTGGGACAACCTCTCTGGAAACACCATATATTTT
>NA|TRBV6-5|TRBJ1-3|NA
CASSYALTGNTIYF
TGTGCCAGCAGTTACGCTCTAACCGGAAACACCATATATTTT
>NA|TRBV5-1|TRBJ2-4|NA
CASSLDGHPSPSRKNIQYF
TGCGCCAGCAGCTTGGATGGACACCCTTCCCCGAGTCGCAAAAACATTCAGTACTTC
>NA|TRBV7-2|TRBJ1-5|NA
CASSLAVGVGYQPQHF
TGTGCCAGCAGCTTAGCGGTCGGGGTTGGATATCAGCCCCAGCATTTT
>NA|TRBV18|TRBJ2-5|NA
CASSPAGAQETQYF
TGTGCCAGCTCACCGGCAGGGGCGCAAGAGACCCAGTACTTC
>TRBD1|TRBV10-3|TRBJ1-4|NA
CAIGQGFEKLFF
TGTGCCATCGGACAGGGGTTTGAAAAACTGTTTTTT
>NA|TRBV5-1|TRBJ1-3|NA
CASSFDTSGNTIYF
TGCGCCAGCAGCTTTGACACCTCTGGAAACACCATATATTTT
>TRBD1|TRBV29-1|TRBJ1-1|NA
CSGDRGLSTEAFF
TGCAGCGGGGACAGGGGGCTTAGCACTGAAGCTTTCTTT